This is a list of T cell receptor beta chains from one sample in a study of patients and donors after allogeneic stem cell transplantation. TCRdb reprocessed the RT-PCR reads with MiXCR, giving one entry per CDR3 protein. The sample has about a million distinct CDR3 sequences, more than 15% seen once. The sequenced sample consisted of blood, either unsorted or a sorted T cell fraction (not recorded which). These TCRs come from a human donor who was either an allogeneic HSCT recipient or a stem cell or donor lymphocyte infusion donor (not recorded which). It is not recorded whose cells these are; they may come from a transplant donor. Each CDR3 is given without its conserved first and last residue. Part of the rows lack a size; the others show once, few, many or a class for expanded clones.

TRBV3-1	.	ASSQAGLRTKALNTIY
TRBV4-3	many	ASSPWGQGPEKLF
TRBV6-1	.	LSSRGTTDTQY
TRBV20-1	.	SAKPGQGRRYEQY
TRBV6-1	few	ASRPRDQRRNTEAF
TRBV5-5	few	ASSLTENRGRETQY
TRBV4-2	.	ASSPSSGALSSEAF
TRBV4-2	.	ASSLEELADYNEQF
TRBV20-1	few	SLLDRVDYGYT
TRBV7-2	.	ASSSLGTEKLF
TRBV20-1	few	SARDPKGLNTEAF
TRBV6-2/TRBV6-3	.	ASRKPGQTINEKLF
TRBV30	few	AWSGRTEAF
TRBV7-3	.	ASSLTSDRVGEAF
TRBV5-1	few	ASSLRDRELNEQF
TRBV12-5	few	ASGLKVLETQY
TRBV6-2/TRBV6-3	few	ATAGTSYNEQF
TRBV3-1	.	ASSQLDRGSWFSEAF
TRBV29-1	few	SVEELQANNQPQH
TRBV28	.	ASRMETEQY
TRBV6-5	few	ASSFPGLGTGIHGYT
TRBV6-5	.	ASSYPGQGGETQY
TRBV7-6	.	ASSAAQWNLTQPQH
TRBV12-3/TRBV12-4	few	ASSTTSLAPGLF
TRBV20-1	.	SAGASGGPYNEQF